This record concerns one T cell receptor beta chain sequence. Its ends do not fully match the called genes, so a read error is possible. The sample originates from a study of tumor-infiltrating lymphocytes in primary liver carcinoma. The overall study: Tumor stage was T1-T3 N0M0, and tumor size was roughly 4 to 10 cm across.

Co-extraction of RNA and DNA was performed on about 19-31 mg of unsorted bulk tissue. Separate regions, five per tumor, were sampled. The input was approximately 500 ng total RNA; TCR beta cDNA was made from it with a constant-region primer. Generation of the TCR beta libraries relied on three nested multiplex PCR rounds using slightly modified ARM-PCR. TRBV1-TRBV30 forward primers paired with a C-beta reverse primer drove the first two PCR rounds, 10 cycles each. TCRdb itself ran the multiplex PCR reads through MiXCR, one entry per CDR3 protein. This table has 100,000 or so distinct CDR3 sequences, approximately 80% appearing once. This CDR3 contains 14 residues.

V usage is TRBV12-3 or TRBV12-4 and J usage is TRBJ1-4, with 8 bases that match TRBD1. What was sequenced was liver tumor tissue from sampling region 3. The subset: tumor region T3, left-lateral pole. The TCR sequence derives from a man aged 40-50 years with primary liver carcinoma and hepatitis B virus infection. This chain's CDR3 is CVSSLRQGNEKLFF. The CDR3 DNA sequence: TGTGTCAGCAGTCTAAGACAGGGGAATGAAAAACTGTTTTTT.